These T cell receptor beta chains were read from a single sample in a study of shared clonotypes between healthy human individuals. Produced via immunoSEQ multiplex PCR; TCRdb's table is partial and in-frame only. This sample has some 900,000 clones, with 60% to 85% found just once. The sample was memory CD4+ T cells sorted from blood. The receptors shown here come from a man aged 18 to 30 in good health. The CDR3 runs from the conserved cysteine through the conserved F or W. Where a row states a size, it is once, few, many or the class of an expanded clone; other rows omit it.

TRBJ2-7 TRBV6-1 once CASTIGQTSSYEQYF
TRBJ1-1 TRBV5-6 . CASSLGRNTEAFF
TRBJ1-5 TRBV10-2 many CASNYGINQPQHF
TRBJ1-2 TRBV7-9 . CASSLEGLANGYTF
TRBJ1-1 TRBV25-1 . CASSESPVTTEAFF
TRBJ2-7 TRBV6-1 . CASSEEQGGPYEQYF
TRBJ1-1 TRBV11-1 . CASSRQGGLQAFF
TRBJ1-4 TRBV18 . CASSPPSQVEKLFF
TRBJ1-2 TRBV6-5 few CASSRTSWLLYGYTF
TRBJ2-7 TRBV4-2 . CASSQDWTTKGAEQYF
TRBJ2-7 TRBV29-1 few CSGVQGNEQYF
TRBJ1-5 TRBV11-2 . CASSSGVGGYWGAQHF
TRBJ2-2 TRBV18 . CASSEVSNTGELFF
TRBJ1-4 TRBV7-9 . CASSRQGVGVEKLFF
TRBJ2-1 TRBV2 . CASSEDGGRANEQFF